This T cell receptor beta chain originates from a study of T cell clusters in autoimmune cytopenias. Across the study: TRB sequencing had a median 51,575 reads and about 2,400 distinct clonotypes per sample.

One tube held mixed TRB-A and TRB-B primer pools for touch-down PCR. TCRdb re-called the multiplex PCR reads; one entry per CDR3 protein, DNA not given. This sample lists around 5,900 distinct CDR3 sequences; its ten largest clones have approximately 8%. The CDR3 length is 15 residues. Per the germline V gene, CDR1 is LNHDA and CDR2 is SQIVND (reference sequence). Each sample's input was approximately 0.25 ug genomic DNA, some 34,000 genome equivalents. The material sequenced was peripheral blood. The genes are TRBV19 and TRBJ2-7; TCRdb's D call of TRBD2 is untestable without DNA. This clonotype originated in a human donor with an autoimmune cytopenia or autoimmune hepatitis (not recorded which). The CDR3 loop is CASMGSSSEGYEQYF.